The present entry profiles one T cell receptor (beta chain) with its context. What it recognizes is unknown. At one end the junction does not follow the germline gene, possibly because of a read error. CDR3 length: 14 residues. The V gene's germline CDR1 is SGHTA and CDR2 FQGNSA. The data are from a study of blood T cells in healthy people across ages. Study results and caveats: Naive CD4+ cell counts and diversity both ran higher in long-lived than in aged donors. From one million sequenced T cells, diversity estimates were lower bounds. Per-million-T-cell TCR beta diversity fell roughly linearly with age.

Next came a second PCR, run for about 7 to 11 cycles, which used a sample-barcoded 5' primer along with a J-beta primer mix. TCRdb re-derived calls from the 5' RACE reads in MiXCR, one entry per CDR3 protein. The profile shows hundreds of thousands of distinct CDR3 sequences, 40% to 45% of them singletons. Per sample, no less than 6 micrograms of total RNA were extracted. This chain uses TRBV7-2 with TRBJ2-3, with D maybe TRBD1 (7 bases). The TCR comes from a man older than 75 in good health. The sample was blood. The CDR3 nucleotides are TGTGCCAGCAGGACAGGGAGGCATCCGGATACGCGGTATTTT. Translated: CASRTGRHPDTRYF.